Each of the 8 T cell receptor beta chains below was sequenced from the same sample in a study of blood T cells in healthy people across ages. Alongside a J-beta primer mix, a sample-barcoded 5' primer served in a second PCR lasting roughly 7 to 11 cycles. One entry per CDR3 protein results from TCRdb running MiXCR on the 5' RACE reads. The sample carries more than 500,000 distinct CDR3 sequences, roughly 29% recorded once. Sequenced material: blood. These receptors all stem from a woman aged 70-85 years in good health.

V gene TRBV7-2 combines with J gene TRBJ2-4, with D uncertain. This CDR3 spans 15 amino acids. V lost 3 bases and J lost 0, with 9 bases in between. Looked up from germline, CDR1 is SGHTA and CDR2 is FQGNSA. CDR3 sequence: CASSFDILAKNIQYF. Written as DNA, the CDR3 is TGTGCCAGCAGCTTTGACATATTAGCCAAAAACATTCAGTACTTC.

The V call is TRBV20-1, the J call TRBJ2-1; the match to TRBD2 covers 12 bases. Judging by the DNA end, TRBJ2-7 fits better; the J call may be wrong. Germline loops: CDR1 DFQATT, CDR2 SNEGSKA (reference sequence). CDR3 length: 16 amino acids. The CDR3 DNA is TGCAGTGCTAGATCGGGTACTAGCGGGGGGATCGACGAGCAGTACTTC. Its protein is CSARSGTSGGIDEQYF.

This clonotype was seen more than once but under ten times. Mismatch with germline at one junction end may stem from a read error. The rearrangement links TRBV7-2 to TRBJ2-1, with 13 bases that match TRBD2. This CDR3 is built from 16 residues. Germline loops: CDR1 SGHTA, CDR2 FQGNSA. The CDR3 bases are TGTGCCAGCAGGGCTACCGGGACTAGCGGGGTTAAGGAGCAGCTCTTC. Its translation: CASRATGTSGVKEQLF.

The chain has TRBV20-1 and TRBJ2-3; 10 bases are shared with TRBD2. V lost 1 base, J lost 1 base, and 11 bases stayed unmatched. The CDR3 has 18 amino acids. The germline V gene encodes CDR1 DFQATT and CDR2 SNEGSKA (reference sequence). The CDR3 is CSARGPGGSGGGTDTQYF. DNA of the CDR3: TGCAGTGCTAGAGGCCCCGGGGGCAGCGGGGGGGGCACAGATACGCAGTATTTT.

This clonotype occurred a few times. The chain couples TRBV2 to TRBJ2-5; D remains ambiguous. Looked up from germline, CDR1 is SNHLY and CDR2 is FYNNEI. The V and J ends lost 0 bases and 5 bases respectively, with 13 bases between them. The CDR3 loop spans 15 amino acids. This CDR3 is CASSEALLGLETQYF. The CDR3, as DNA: TGTGCCAGCAGTGAAGCGCTTCTAGGGTTGGAGACCCAGTACTTC.

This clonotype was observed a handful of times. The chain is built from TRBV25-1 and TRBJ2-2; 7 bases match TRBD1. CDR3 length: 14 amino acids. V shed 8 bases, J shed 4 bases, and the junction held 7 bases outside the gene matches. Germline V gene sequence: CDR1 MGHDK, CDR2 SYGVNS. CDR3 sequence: CASGGRGTTGELFF. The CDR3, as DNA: TGTGCCAGCGGGGGCAGGGGGACCACCGGGGAGCTGTTTTTT. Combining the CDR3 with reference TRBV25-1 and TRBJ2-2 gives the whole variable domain EADIYQTPRYLVIGTGKKITLECSQTMGHDKMYWYQQDPGMELHLIHYSYGVNSTEKGDLSSESTVSRIRTEHFPLTLESARPSHTSQYLCASGGRGTTGELFFGEGSRLTVL.

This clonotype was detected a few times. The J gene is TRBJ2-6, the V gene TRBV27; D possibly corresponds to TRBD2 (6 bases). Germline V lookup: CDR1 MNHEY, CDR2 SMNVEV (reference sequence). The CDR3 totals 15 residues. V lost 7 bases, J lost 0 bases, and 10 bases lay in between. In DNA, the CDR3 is TGTGCCAGCAAGGGAGGTCACTCTGGGGCCAACGTCCTGACTTTC. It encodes CASKGGHSGANVLTF.

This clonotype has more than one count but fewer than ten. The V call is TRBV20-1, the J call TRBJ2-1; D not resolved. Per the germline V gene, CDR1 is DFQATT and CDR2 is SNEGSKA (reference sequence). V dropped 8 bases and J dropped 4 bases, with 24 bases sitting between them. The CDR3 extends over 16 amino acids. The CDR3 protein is CSSKNSWDYPYNEQFF. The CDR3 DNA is TGCAGTTCCAAAAACAGTTGGGATTACCCTTACAATGAGCAGTTCTTC.